Below are 8 T cell receptor beta chains sequenced from a single sample in a study of cytomegalovirus exposure and HLA in healthy donors. This PCR relied on a set of 60 Vbeta primers and 13 Jbeta primers. The table came from immunoSEQ multiplex PCR; TCRdb's copy has only in-frame clones and leaves some out. The table lists roughly 200,000 clones. Sequences were obtained from PBMCs. The origin of the receptors is a man younger than 45 in good health and CMV-seronegative.

The J gene is TRBJ2-5, the V gene TRBV5-4; 10 bases agree with TRBD2. The end of the DNA aligns better with TRBJ2-7, so the J call may be wrong. CDR1 and CDR2 (germline): SGHNT, YYREEE (reference sequence). This CDR3 comprises 16 residues. The CDR3 region has the DNA TGTGCCAGCAGCTTGGGGCTAGCGGGAGTGTTCTACGAGCAGTACTTC. It translates to CASSLGLAGVFYEQYF.

The chain combines TRBV7-2 with TRBJ2-2, with 7 bases that match TRBD2. V dropped 2 bases and J dropped 5; count of bases not matched to a gene: 5. Germline values: CDR1 SGHTA, CDR2 FQGNSA. The CDR3 is made up of 15 amino acids. The CDR3 DNA follows: TGTGCCAGCAGCTTAATGGGGGGGGAGACCGGGGAGCTGTTTTTT. Translated: CASSLMGGETGELFF.

The chain uses TRBV7-2 and TRBJ2-5; 12 bases agree with TRBD1. The trim removed 0 bases at V and 5 bases at J, leaving 10 bases unmatched. Germline V lookup: CDR1 SGHTA, CDR2 FQGNSA. CDR3 length: 18 amino acids. The CDR3 DNA sequence: TGTGCCAGCAGCTTAGCTCTTACCGGGACAGGGGGCGGGGAGACCCAGTACTTC. Protein: CASSLALTGTGGGETQYF.

This rearrangement joins TRBV27 to TRBJ2-7; D possibly corresponds to TRBD1 (6 bases). Trimming left V 6 bases short and J 2 bases short, with 17 bases between. In germline, CDR1 is MNHEY, CDR2 SMNVEV (reference sequence). The CDR3 extends over 15 amino acids. The CDR3 here is CASSLRGGGAYEQYF. The CDR3 coding sequence is TGTGCCAGCAGCCTCAGGGGCGGTGGGGCCTACGAGCAGTACTTC.

The rearrangement joins TRBV5-1 to TRBJ2-7; TRBD2 agrees at 13 bases. Germline V gene data show CDR1 as SGHRS and CDR2 as YFSETQ. This CDR3 has 21 residues. Trimming at V came to 0 bases and at J to 3 bases, leaving 18 bases not matched to a gene. CDR3 sequence (DNA): TGCGCCAGCAGCTTGGCCCCCCCTGCCGGGACTAGCGGGGATCCGGGCTACGAGCAGTACTTC. Protein: CASSLAPPAGTSGDPGYEQYF.

The chain couples TRBV2 to TRBJ2-6, with 9 bases fitting TRBD1. V trimming: 6 bases; J trimming: 2 bases; junction bases outside the gene matches: 2. Germline CDR1 reads SNHLY; CDR2 reads FYNNEI. There are 15 residues in the CDR3. CDR3 sequence: CASSTGGAGANVLTF. The DNA of the CDR3 is TGTGCCAGCAGCACAGGGGGCGCTGGGGCCAACGTCCTGACTTTC.

In the case of this clone: The CDR3 carries no conserved terminal phenylalanine or tryptophan, so it likely arises from a read error. This chain connects TRBV27 to TRBJ1-1; 9 bases agree with TRBD1. CDR1 and CDR2 (germline): MNHEY, SMNVEV (reference sequence). The ends lost 0 bases at V and 5 bases at J; junction bases unmatched: 4. The length of the CDR3 is 15 residues. The CDR3 protein is CASSLSTGGVTEAFI. DNA for the CDR3: TGTGCCAGCAGTTTATCGACAGGGGGGGTAACTGAAGCTTTCATT.

V is TRBV4-1 and J is TRBJ2-5; 12 bases agree with TRBD2. The junction had 9 bases not matched to a gene; V was cut back by 3 bases and J by 4 bases. Germline V lookup: CDR1 MGHRA, CDR2 YSYEKL. There are 17 residues in the CDR3. The CDR3, as DNA: TGCGCCAGCAGCCAGACTAGCGGGGGCCAGGGGTTAGAGACCCAGTACTTC. It yields the protein CASSQTSGGQGLETQYF.